The following is a T cell receptor beta chain sequence with its context. Antigen specificity is unknown. Data came from immunoSEQ multiplex PCR; TCRdb stores just in-frame clones and leaves some out. The table has around 150,000 clones, roughly 89% seen once; the top ten hold 5%. The CDR3 extends over 13 amino acids. V was trimmed by 6 bases and J by 0 bases, leaving 9 bases between them. CDR1 and CDR2 from the germline V gene are LNHNV and YYDKDF (reference sequence). The record originates from a study of T cell responses to AZD1222 COVID-19 vaccine. Study results and caveats: Spike-specific TCR breadth rose after two AZD1222 doses, and depth rose as well. Repertoires in all cases were sampled only once the peak T cell response had passed. Researchers report vaccine-associated CD4 TCRs spanning spike, with dominance at 160-218 and 743-854. AZD1222 recipients seropositive at baseline numbered only 5 or 6.

This rearrangement joins TRBV15 to TRBJ2-7, with D possibly being TRBD2 (5 bases). The sequences come from peripheral blood, collected on day 0 of AZD1222 vaccination. The source is an adult in good health. In nucleotides, the CDR3 is TGTGCCACCAGGGGAGATTACTCCTACGAGCAGTACTTC. Translation gives CATRGDYSYEQYF.